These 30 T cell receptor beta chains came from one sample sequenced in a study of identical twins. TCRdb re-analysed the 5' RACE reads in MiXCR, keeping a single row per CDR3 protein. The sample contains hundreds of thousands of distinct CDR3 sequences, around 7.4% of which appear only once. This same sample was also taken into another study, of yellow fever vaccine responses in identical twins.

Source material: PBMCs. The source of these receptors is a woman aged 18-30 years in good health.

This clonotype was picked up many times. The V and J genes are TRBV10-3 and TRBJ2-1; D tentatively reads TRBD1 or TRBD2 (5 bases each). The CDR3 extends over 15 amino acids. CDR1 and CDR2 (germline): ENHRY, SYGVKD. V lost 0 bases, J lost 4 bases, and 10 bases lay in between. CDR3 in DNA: TGTGCCATCAGTGAGTCGGGGACCCAATACAATGAGCAGTTCTTC. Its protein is CAISESGTQYNEQFF.

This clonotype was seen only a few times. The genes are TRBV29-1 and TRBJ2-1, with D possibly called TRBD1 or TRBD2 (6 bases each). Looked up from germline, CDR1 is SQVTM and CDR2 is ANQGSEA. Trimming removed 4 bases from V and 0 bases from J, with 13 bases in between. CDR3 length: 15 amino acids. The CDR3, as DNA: TGCAGCGTTGCGGGGGCTATAGCCTCCTACAATGAGCAGTTCTTC. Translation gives CSVAGAIASYNEQFF.

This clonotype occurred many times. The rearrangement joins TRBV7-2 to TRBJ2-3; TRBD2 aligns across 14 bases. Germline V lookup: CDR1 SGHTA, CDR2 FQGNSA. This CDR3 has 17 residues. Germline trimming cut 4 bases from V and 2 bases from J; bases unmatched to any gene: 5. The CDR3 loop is CASSSRLAGGITDTQYF. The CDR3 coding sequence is TGTGCCAGCAGCTCCAGACTAGCGGGGGGGATCACAGATACGCAGTATTTT.

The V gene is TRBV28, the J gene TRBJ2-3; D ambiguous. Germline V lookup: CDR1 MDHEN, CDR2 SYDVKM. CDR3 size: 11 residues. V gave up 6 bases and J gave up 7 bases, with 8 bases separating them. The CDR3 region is CASSPQNTQYF. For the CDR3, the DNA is TGTGCCAGCAGCCCCCAGAATACGCAGTATTTT.

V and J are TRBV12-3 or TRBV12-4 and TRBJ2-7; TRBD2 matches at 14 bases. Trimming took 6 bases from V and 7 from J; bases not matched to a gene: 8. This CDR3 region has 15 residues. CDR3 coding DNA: TGTGCCAGCAGCCGGGGACTAGCGGGAGTTGGGGAGCAGTACTTC. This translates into CASSRGLAGVGEQYF.

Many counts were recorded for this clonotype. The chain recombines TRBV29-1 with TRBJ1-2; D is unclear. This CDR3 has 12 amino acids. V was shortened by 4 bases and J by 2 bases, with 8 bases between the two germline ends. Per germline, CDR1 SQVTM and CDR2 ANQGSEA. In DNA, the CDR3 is TGCAGCGTTGGGCAGGTGAACTATGGCTACACCTTC. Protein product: CSVGQVNYGYTF.

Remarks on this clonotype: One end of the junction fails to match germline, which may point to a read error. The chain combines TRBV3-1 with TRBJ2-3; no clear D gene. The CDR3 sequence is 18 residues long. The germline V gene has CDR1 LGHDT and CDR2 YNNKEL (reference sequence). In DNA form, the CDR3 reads TGTGCCAGCTGCCAAGATCCCTGGGAACAAGTGGACACAGATACGCAGTATTTT. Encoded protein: CASCQDPWEQVDTDTQYF.

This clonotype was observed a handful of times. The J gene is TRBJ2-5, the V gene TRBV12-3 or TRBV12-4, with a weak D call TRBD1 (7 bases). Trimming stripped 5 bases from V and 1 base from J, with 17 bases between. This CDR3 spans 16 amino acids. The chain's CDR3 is CASSTNPEGAQETQYF. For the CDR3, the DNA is TGTGCCAGCAGTACGAACCCGGAGGGGGCCCAAGAGACCCAGTACTTC.

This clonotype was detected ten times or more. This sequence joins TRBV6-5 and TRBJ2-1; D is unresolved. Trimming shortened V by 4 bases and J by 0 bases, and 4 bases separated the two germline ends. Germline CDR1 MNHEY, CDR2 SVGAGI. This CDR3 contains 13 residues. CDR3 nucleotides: TGTGCCAGCAGTTCGAACTCCTACAATGAGCAGTTCTTC. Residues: CASSSNSYNEQFF.

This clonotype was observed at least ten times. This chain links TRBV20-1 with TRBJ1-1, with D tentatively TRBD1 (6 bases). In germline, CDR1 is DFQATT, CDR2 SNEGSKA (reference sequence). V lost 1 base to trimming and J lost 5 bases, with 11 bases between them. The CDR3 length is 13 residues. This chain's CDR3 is CSARGGAQTEAFF. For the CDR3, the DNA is TGCAGTGCTAGAGGGGGGGCTCAGACTGAAGCTTTCTTT.

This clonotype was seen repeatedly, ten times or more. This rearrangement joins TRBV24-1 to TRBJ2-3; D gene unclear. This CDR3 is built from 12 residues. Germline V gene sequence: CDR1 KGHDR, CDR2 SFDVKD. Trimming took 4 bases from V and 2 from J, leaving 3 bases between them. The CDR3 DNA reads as TGTGCCACCAGTGACTACACAGATACGCAGTATTTT. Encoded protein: CATSDYTDTQYF.

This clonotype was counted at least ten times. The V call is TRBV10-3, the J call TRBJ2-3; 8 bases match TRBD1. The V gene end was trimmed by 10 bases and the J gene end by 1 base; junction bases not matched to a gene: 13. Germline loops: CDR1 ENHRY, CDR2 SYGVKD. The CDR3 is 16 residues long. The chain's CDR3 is CATGTGFVSRTDTQYF. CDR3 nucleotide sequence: TGTGCCACCGGGACAGGTTTTGTCTCTCGCACAGATACGCAGTATTTT.

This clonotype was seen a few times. The DNA of the CDR3 is TGCAGCGGAACACAGGATCCAGATGGCTACACCTTC. Translation: CSGTQDPDGYTF. This chain uses TRBV29-1 with TRBJ1-2, with D possibly matching TRBD1 (5 bases). CDR1 and CDR2 (germline): SQVTM, ANQGSEA. CDR3 size: 12 residues. V dropped 7 bases and J dropped 6 bases, with 15 bases sitting between them. Supplemented by reference TRBV29-1 and TRBJ1-2, the full variable domain reads SAVISQKPSRDICQRGTSLTIQCQVDSQVTMMFWYRQQPGQSLTLIATANQGSEATYESGFVIDKFPISRPNLTFSTLTVSNMSPEDSSIYLCSGTQDPDGYTFGSGTRLTVV.

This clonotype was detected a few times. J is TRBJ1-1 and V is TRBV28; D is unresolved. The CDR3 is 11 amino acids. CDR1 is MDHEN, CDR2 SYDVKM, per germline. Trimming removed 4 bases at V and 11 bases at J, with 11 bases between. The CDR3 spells CASSYRERAFF. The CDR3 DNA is TGTGCCAGCAGTTACCGAGAGAGGGCTTTCTTT.

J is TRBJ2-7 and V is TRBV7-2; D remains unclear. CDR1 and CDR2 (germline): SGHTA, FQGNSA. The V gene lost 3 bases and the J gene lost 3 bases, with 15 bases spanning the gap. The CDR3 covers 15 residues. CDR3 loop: CASSFTPGRGYEQYF. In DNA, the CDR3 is TGTGCCAGCAGCTTTACGCCCGGTCGCGGCTACGAGCAGTACTTC.

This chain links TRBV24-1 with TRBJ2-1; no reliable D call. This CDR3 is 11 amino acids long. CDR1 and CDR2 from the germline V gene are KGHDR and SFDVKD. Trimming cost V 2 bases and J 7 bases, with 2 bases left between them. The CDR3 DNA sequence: TGTGCCACCAGTGATTCTAATGAGCAGTTCTTC. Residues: CATSDSNEQFF.

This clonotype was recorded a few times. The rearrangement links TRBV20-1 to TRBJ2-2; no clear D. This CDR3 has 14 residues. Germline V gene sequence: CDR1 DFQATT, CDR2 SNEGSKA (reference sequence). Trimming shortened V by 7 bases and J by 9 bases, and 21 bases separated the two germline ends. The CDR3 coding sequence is TGCAGTGGCAGTCGTCGGGCCAGCCCCAGGGAGCTGTTTTTT. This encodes CSGSRRASPRELFF.

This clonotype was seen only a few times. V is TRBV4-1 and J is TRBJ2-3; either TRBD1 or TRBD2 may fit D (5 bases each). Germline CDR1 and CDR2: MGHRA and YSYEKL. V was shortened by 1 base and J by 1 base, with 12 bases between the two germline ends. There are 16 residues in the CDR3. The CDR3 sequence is CASSQGAGARTDTQYF. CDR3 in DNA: TGCGCCAGCAGCCAAGGTGCCGGGGCCCGCACAGATACGCAGTATTTT.

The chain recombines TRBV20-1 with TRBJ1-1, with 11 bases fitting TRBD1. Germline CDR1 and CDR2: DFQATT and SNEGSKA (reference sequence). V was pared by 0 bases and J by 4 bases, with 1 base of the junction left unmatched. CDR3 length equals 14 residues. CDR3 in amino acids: CSARDGTGGTEAFF. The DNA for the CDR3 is TGCAGTGCTAGAGATGGGACAGGGGGCACTGAAGCTTTCTTT.

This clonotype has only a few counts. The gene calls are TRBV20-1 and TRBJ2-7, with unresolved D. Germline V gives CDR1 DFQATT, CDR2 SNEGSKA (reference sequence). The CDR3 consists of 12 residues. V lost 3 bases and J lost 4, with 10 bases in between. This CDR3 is CSASKGLYEQYV. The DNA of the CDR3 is TGCAGTGCTAGCAAGGGCTTATACGAGCAGTACGTC.

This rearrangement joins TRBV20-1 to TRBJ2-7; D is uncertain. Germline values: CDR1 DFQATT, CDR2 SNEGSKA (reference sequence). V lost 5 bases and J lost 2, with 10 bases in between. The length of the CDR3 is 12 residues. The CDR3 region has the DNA TGCAGTGCTCTCGACTGGCCCTACGAGCAGTACTTC. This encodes CSALDWPYEQYF.

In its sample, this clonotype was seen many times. This CDR3 reads CASSIGDSHQPQHF. CDR3 nucleotide sequence: TGTGCCAGTAGTATTGGTGACAGTCATCAGCCCCAGCATTTT. The chain has TRBV19 and TRBJ1-5; D perhaps matches TRBD1 (5 bases). V was shortened by 3 bases and J by 5 bases, with 11 bases between the two germline ends. This CDR3 has 14 amino acids. The germline CDR1 and CDR2 sequences are LNHDA and SQIVND (reference sequence).

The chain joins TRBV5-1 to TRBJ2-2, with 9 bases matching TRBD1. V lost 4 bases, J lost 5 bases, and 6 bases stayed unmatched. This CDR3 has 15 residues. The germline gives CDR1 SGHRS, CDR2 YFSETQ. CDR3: CASSRGQGMTGELFF. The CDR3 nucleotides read TGCGCCAGCAGCCGGGGACAGGGAATGACCGGGGAGCTGTTTTTT.

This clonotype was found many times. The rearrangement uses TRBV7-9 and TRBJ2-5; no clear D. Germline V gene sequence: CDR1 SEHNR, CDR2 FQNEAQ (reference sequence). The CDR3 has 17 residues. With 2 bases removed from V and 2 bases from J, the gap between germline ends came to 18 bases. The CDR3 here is CASSLLRVSLSQETQYF. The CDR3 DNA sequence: TGTGCCAGCAGCTTACTCCGGGTGTCCCTTTCTCAAGAGACCCAGTACTTC.

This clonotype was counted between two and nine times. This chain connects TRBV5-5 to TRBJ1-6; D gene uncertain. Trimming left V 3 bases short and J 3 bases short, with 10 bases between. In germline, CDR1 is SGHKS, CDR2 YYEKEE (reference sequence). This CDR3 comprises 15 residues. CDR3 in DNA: TGTGCCAGCAGCTATCCGGGATACTATAATTCACCCCTCCACTTT. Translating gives CASSYPGYYNSPLHF.

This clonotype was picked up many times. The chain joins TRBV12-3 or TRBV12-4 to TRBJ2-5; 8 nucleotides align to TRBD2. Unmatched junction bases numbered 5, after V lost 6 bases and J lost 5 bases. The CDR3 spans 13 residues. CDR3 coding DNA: TGTGCCAGCAGCCGACTAGCGCGGGAGACCCAGTACTTC. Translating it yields CASSRLARETQYF.

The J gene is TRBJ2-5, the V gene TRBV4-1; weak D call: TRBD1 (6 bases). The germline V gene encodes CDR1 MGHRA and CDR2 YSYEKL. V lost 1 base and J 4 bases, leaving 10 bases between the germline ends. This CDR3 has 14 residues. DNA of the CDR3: TGCGCCAGCAGCCAAGGAACAGGGTTAGAGACCCAGTACTTC. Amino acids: CASSQGTGLETQYF.

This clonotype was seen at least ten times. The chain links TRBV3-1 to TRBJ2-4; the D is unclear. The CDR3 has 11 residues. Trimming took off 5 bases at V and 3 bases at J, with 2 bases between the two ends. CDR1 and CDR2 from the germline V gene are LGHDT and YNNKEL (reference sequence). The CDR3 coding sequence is TGTGCCAGCAGCATCAAAAACATTCAGTACTTC. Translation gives CASSIKNIQYF.

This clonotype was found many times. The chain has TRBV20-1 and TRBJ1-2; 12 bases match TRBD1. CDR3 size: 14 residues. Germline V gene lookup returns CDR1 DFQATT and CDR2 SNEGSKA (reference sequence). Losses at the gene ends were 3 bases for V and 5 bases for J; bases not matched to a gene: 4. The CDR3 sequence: CSARGQGARYGYTF. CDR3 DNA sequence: TGCAGTGCTAGGGGACAGGGGGCGCGGTATGGCTACACCTTC.

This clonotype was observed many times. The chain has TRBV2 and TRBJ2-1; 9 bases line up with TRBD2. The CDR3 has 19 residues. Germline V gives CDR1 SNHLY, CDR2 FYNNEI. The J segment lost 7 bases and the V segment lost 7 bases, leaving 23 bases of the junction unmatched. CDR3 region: CASIDPGLAQLGRGNEQFF. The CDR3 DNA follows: TGTGCCAGCATTGATCCGGGACTAGCCCAGTTAGGACGAGGGAATGAGCAGTTCTTC. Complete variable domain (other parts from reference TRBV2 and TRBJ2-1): EPEVTQTPSHQVTQMGQEVILRCVPISNHLYFYWYRQILGQKVEFLVSFYNNEISEKSEIFDDQFSVERPDGSNFTLKIRSTKLEDSAMYFCASIDPGLAQLGRGNEQFFGPGTRLTVL.